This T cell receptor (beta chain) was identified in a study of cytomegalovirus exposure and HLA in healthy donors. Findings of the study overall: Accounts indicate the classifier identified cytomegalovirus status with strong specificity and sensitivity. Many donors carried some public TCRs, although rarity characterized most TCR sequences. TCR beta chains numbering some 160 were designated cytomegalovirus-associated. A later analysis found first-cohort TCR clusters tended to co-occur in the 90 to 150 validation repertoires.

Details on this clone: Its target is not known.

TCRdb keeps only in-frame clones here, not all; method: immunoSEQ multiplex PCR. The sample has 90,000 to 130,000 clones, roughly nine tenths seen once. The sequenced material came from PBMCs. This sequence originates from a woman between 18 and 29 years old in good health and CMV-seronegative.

The chain's CDR3 is CSVLTGVADTEAFF. The CDR3 nucleotides are TGCAGCGTCCTGACAGGGGTGGCCGACACTGAAGCTTTCTTT. The chain combines TRBV29-1 with TRBJ1-1; 8 nucleotides agree with TRBD1. The CDR3 runs 14 residues. The germline V gene encodes CDR1 SQVTM and CDR2 ANQGSEA. The trim removed 6 bases at V and 3 bases at J, leaving 9 bases unmatched.